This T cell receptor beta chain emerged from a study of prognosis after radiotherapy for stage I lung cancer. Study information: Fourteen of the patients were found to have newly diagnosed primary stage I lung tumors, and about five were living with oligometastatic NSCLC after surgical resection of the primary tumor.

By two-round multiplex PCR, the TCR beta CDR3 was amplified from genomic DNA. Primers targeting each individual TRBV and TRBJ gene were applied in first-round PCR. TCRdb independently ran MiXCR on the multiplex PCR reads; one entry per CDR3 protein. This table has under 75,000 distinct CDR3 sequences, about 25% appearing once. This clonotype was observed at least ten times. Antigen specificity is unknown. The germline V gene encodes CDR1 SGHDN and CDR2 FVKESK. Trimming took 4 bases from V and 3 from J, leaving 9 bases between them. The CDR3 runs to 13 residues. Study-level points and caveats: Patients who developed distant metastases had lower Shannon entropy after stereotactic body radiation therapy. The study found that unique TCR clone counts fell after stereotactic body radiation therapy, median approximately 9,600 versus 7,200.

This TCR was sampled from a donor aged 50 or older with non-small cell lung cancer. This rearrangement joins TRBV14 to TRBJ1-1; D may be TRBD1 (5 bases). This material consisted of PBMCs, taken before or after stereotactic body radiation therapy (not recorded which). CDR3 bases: TGTGCCAGCAGCCGACAGTTATACACTGAAGCTTTCTTT. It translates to CASSRQLYTEAFF.